This TCR beta chain was identified during a study of siplizumab effects on memory and regulatory T cells. Study-wide points: In unstimulated cells, naive T cells appeared more diverse than memory T cells and seemed major alloresponse contributors.

About this clone itself: Its antigen remains unidentified.

TCRdb's copy holds only in-frame clones and misses some; the assay was immunoSEQ multiplex PCR. The sample consists of about 69,000 clones, about 90% of them appearing once. J was trimmed by 1 base and V by 4 bases; bases with no gene match: 7. CDR3 length: 17 residues. In germline, CDR1 is SGHVS, CDR2 FQNEAQ. The chain uses TRBV7-8 and TRBJ2-4; 10 nucleotides match TRBD2. Sequencing used Tregs sorted from blood. This receptor was taken from a human donor in good health. The CDR3 is CASSSTGLAVAKNIQYF. CDR3 DNA sequence: TGTGCCAGCAGCTCCACCGGACTAGCGGTGGCCAAAAACATTCAGTACTTC. The whole variable domain, remainder taken from reference TRBV7-8 and TRBJ2-4, is GAGVSQSPRYKVAKRGQDVALRCDPISGHVSLFWYQQALGQGPEFLTYFQNEAQLDKSGLPSDRFFAERPEGSVSTLKIQRTQQEDSAVYLCASSSTGLAVAKNIQYFGAGTRLSVL.